The 6 T cell receptor beta chains below all came from one sample that was sequenced in a study of T-cell reconstitution after alpha-beta-depleted transplantation in children. Unique molecular identifiers were used to barcode this TCRbeta library. TCRdb reprocessed the PCR reads via MiXCR and lists one record per CDR3 protein. The table lists hundreds of thousands of distinct CDR3 sequences, around a sixth of them singletons. The source material was PBMCs from the stem cell graft donor, sampled from the stem cell graft. Source of these receptors: a human donor who donated a stem cell graft to a child with acute myeloid leukemia.

The genes are TRBV4-3 and TRBJ1-5; D is perhaps TRBD1 (6 bases). CDR3 size: 14 residues. The ends were cut back, 5 bases at V and 8 bases at J, with 16 bases in the middle. Per the germline V gene, CDR1 is LGHNA and CDR2 is YSLEER. The CDR3 region is CASSGAPGVEPQHF. The CDR3 nucleotides are TGCGCCAGCAGCGGGGCTCCAGGGGTCGAGCCCCAGCATTTT.

This clonotype showed up many times. This chain connects TRBV20-1 to TRBJ2-1; D gene uncertain. V lost 2 bases to trimming and J lost 4 bases, with 6 bases between them. This CDR3 spans 12 amino acids. CDR1 and CDR2 (germline): DFQATT, SNEGSKA (reference sequence). CDR3: CSARPLYNEQFF. The CDR3 DNA reads TGCAGTGCTAGACCGCTATACAATGAGCAGTTCTTC.

The chain has TRBV7-9 and TRBJ2-4; 10 positions agree with TRBD2. Trimming cost V 4 bases and J 3 bases; bases outside gene matches: 3. This CDR3 has 15 amino acids. Germline V gene lookup returns CDR1 SEHNR and CDR2 FQNEAQ (reference sequence). The CDR3 sequence is CASSSTSGVKNIQYF. CDR3 bases: TGTGCCAGCAGCTCCACTAGCGGGGTCAAAAACATTCAGTACTTC.

This chain joins TRBV20-1 and TRBJ2-7; maybe TRBD2 (7 bases). The germline V gene has CDR1 DFQATT and CDR2 SNEGSKA (reference sequence). Trimming stripped 1 base from V and 1 base from J, with 17 bases between. The CDR3 extends over 16 amino acids. The CDR3 nucleotides read TGCAGTGCTAGAGTAATTTCGGGGGGCCCATCCTACGAGCAGTACGTC. It is translated as CSARVISGGPSYEQYV.

V and J are TRBV30 and TRBJ1-1; D unclear. The CDR3 runs to 11 residues. Trimming removed 4 bases from V and 5 bases from J, with 8 bases in between. Looked up from germline, CDR1 is GTSNPN and CDR2 is SVGIG (reference sequence). The CDR3 DNA is TGTGCCTGGACCCGTAGGACTGAAGCTTTCTTT. Translated, it gives CAWTRRTEAFF.

Only one count was recorded for this clonotype. The junction departs from the called germline gene at one end, perhaps through a read error. CDR3 loop: CASSPGIGCYERYF. The CDR3 bases are TGTGCCAGCAGCCCCGGGATCGGGTGCTACGAGCGGTACTTC. The J gene is TRBJ2-7, the V gene TRBV4-2; possible D gene TRBD2, 5 bases. CDR3 length: 14 residues. In germline, CDR1 is LGHNA, CDR2 YNFKEQ.